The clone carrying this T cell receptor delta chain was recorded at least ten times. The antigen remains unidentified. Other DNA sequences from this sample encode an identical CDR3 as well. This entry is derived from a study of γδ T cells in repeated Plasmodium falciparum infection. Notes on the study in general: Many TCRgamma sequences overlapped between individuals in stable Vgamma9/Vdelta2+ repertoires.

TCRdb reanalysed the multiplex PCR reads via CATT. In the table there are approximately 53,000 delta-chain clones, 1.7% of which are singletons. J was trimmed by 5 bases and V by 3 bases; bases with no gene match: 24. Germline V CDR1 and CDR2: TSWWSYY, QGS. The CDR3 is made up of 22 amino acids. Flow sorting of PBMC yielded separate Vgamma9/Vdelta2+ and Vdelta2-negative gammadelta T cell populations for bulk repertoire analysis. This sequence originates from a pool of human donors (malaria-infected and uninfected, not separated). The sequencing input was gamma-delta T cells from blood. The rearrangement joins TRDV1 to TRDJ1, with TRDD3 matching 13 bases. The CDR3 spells CALGDPGNWGIRGLSFTDKLIF. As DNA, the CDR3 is TGTGCTCTTGGGGACCCAGGTAACTGGGGGATACGCGGACTATCTTTCACTGATAAACTCATCTTT.